A single sample gave rise to the 14 T cell receptor beta chains below, sequenced in a study of cytomegalovirus exposure and HLA in healthy donors. Generated by immunoSEQ multiplex PCR, the TCRdb table keeps only in-frame clones and is missing some. The table has about 56,000 clones, roughly 92% seen once. Sequenced: PBMCs. These receptors all come from a man between 18 and 35 years old in good health and CMV-seronegative.

On this clone itself: Other nucleotide sequences from this sample produce the same CDR3. CDR3 sequence (DNA): TGTGCCAGCTCACCACCGTCAGTACAAGAGACCCAGTACTTC. Translating gives CASSPPSVQETQYF. This chain links TRBV18 with TRBJ2-5, with D unclear. The CDR3 consists of 14 residues. Germline assignment: CDR1 KGHSH and CDR2 LQKENI. V lost 0 bases and J 2 bases, leaving 7 bases between the germline ends.

The rearrangement uses TRBV19 and TRBJ2-3; D may be TRBD1 (6 bases). V was trimmed by 5 bases and J by 6 bases, leaving 12 bases between them. The length of the CDR3 is 13 residues. The germline V gene encodes CDR1 LNHDA and CDR2 SQIVND (reference sequence). The CDR3 DNA is TGTGCCAGTAGTCAACAGGGTGCGGATACGCAGTATTTT. It codes for CASSQQGADTQYF.

This clone was seen just once. The chain employs TRBV20-1 and TRBJ2-7, with a tentative D call TRBD1 (5 bases). The CDR3 contains 11 residues. V was trimmed by 7 bases and J by 9 bases, leaving 16 bases between them. Germline values: CDR1 DFQATT, CDR2 SNEGSKA (reference sequence). CDR3 amino acids: CSGGIDRAQYF. CDR3 sequence (DNA): TGCAGTGGGGGCATTGATCGGGCGCAGTACTTC.

This clone occurred once. This chain links TRBV27 with TRBJ2-7; 8 bases line up with TRBD2. The length of the CDR3 is 15 residues. Germline values: CDR1 MNHEY, CDR2 SMNVEV (reference sequence). Trimming cost V 5 bases and J 0 bases; bases outside gene matches: 6. The CDR3 region is CASSRRGGVSYEQYF. The CDR3 DNA follows: TGTGCCAGCAGTCGCCGGGGGGGGGTCTCCTACGAGCAGTACTTC.

This clone was recorded only once. The chain is built from TRBV2 and TRBJ2-3, with D maybe TRBD2 (6 bases). This CDR3 comprises 14 residues. The V end lost 4 bases, the J end lost 1 base, and 9 bases lay between the germline ends. CDR1 is SNHLY and CDR2 is FYNNEI in the germline V gene. CDR3 sequence reads: CASSGASGTDTQYF. As DNA, the CDR3 is TGTGCCAGCAGTGGGGCTAGCGGCACAGATACGCAGTATTTT.

This rearrangement joins TRBV19 to TRBJ1-4; D is perhaps TRBD1 (5 bases). Trimming stripped 10 bases from V and 8 bases from J, with 14 bases between. Germline V gene lookup returns CDR1 LNHDA and CDR2 SQIVND (reference sequence). The CDR3 spans 12 residues. The CDR3 coding sequence is TGTGCCACCGTAGGACAACGGGAAAAACTGTTTTTT. It translates to CATVGQREKLFF.

Only one count was recorded for this clone. This rearrangement joins TRBV28 to TRBJ2-2; 7 bases are shared with TRBD2. Unmatched junction bases numbered 5, after V lost 6 bases and J lost 7 bases. Germline CDR1 is MDHEN and CDR2 is SYDVKM. The CDR3 runs to 13 residues. The CDR3 DNA reads TGTGCCAGCAGCCCCACGGGGGGCGGGGAGCTGTTTTTT. Its translation: CASSPTGGGELFF.

V and J are TRBV6-6 and TRBJ2-2, with 9 bases lining up with TRBD2. Germline V gene data show CDR1 as MNHNY and CDR2 as SVGAGI (reference sequence). The V segment lost 6 bases and the J segment 7 bases; nucleotides outside the gene matches: 9. This CDR3 is 15 amino acids long. The CDR3: CASSSPSGTIGELFF. DNA of the CDR3: TGTGCCAGCAGCTCCCCTAGCGGGACCATCGGGGAGCTGTTTTTT.

The chain links TRBV7-9 to TRBJ2-3, with TRBD2 as a possible D gene (6 bases). The CDR3 is 14 residues long. The V and J ends lost 4 bases and 4 bases respectively, with 12 bases between them. CDR1 is SEHNR and CDR2 is FQNEAQ in the germline V gene (reference sequence). In nucleotides, the CDR3 is TGTGCCAGCAGCTCGCGACTAGTTTCAGATACGCAGTATTTT. As protein: CASSSRLVSDTQYF.

This chain uses TRBV5-1 with TRBJ2-7; the match to TRBD2 covers 10 bases. This CDR3 contains 14 residues. CDR1 and CDR2 (germline): SGHRS, YFSETQ. V was clipped by 4 bases and J by 3 bases; unmatched bases: 4. The CDR3: CASSPAGGLYEQYF. CDR3 DNA: TGCGCCAGCAGCCCAGCGGGAGGGCTCTACGAGCAGTACTTC.

The V call is TRBV5-1, the J call TRBJ2-4, with 7 bases that match TRBD2. V lost 0 bases, J lost 1 base, and 4 bases stayed unmatched. The CDR3 is made up of 16 amino acids. Germline lookup yields CDR1 SGHRS and CDR2 YFSETQ. The CDR3 coding sequence is TGCGCCAGCAGCTTGGCCCTGGGGGGGGCCAAAAACATTCAGTACTTC. Translating gives CASSLALGGAKNIQYF.

The chain uses TRBV5-1 and TRBJ1-1; a possible D gene is TRBD1 (5 bases). The V end was cut by 2 bases, the J end by 1 base, with 6 bases between. Germline assignment: CDR1 SGHRS and CDR2 YFSETQ. CDR3 length: 13 amino acids. Written as DNA, the CDR3 is TGCGCCAGCAGCTTTCAGGGGAACACTGAAGCTTTCTTT. Its translation: CASSFQGNTEAFF.

The chain employs TRBV2 and TRBJ1-4, with TRBD1 as a possible D gene (6 bases). V gave up 4 bases and J gave up 3 bases, with 6 bases separating them. The CDR3 runs to 13 residues. The germline V gene encodes CDR1 SNHLY and CDR2 FYNNEI. The DNA of the CDR3 is TGTGCCAGCAGTGGGACAGCTAATGAAAAACTGTTTTTT. Encoded protein: CASSGTANEKLFF.

V gene TRBV7-2 combines with J gene TRBJ2-7, with D tentatively TRBD2 (6 bases). The CDR3 totals 17 residues. Germline V gene sequence: CDR1 SGHTA, CDR2 FQGNSA. The V and J ends lost 5 bases and 4 bases respectively, with 24 bases between them. This chain's CDR3 is CASSLERVGDGSYEQYF. CDR3 nucleotide sequence: TGTGCCAGCAGCCTCGAGCGGGTCGGGGACGGCTCATACGAGCAGTACTTC.